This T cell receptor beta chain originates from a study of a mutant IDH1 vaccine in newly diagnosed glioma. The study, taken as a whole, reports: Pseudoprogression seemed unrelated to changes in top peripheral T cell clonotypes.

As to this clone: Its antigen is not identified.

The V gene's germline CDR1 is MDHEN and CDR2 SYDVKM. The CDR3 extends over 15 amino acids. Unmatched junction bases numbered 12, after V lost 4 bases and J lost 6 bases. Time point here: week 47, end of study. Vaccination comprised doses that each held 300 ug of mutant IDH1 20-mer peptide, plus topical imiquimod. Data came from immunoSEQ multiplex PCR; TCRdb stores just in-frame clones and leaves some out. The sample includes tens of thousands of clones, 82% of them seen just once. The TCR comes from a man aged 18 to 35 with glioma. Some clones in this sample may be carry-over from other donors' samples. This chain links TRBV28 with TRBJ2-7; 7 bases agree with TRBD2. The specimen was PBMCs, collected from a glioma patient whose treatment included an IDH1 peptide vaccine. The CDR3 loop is CASSSSPGTNTEQYF. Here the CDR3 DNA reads TGTGCCAGCAGTTCATCGCCGGGGACTAATACCGAGCAGTACTTC.